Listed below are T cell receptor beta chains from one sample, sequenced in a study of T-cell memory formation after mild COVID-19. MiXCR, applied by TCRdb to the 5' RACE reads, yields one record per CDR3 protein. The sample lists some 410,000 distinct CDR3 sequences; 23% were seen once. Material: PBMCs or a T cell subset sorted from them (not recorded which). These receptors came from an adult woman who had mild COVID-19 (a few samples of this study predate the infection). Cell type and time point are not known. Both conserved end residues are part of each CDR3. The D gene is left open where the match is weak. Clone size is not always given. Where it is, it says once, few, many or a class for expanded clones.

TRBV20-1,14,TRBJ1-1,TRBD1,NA,TGCAGTGCTAGGACAGGGGGCGTTGGCACTGAAGCTTTCTTT,CSARTGGVGTEAFF
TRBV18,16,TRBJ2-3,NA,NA,TGTGCCAGCTCACCTTTTACAGGGACGAGCACAGATACGCAGTATTTT,CASSPFTGTSTDTQYF
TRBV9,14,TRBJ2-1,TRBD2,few,TGTGCCAGCGGCAGCGGGAGAGGGTACAATGAGCAGTTCTTC,CASGSGRGYNEQFF
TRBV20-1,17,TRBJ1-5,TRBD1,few,TGCAGTGCTAGAGATTGGACAGGGGGCAGATGGAATCAGCCCCAGCATTTT,CSARDWTGGRWNQPQHF
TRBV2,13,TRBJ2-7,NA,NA,TGTGCCAGCAGTGTTGGTGGGTTCAACGAGCAGTACTTC,CASSVGGFNEQYF
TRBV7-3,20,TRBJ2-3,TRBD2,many,TGTGCCAGCAGCCCCTTACCCCCCCGACTAGCGGGAGTACTCACAGATACGCAGTATTTT,CASSPLPPRLAGVLTDTQYF
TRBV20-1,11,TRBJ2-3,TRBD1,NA,TGCAGTGCACTTCGACAGGGGCCGTTGTATTTT,CSALRQGPLYF
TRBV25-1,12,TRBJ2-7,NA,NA,TGTGCCAGCAGTGAGCAGATATACGAGCAGTACTTC,CASSEQIYEQYF
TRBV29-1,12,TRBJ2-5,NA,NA,TGCAGCGCCCGTAAACAGTTAGAGACCCAGTACTTC,CSARKQLETQYF
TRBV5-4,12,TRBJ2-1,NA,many,TGTGCCAGCAGCTTAGGGAGCACCGAGCAGTTCTTC,CASSLGSTEQFF
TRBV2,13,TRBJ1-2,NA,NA,TGTGCCAGCAGTGATATAGCTAACTATGGCTACACCTTC,CASSDIANYGYTF
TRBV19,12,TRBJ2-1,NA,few,TGTGCCAGTAGCGGAGCCCAGGGGGAGCAGTTCTTC,CASSGAQGEQFF
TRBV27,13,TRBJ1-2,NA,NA,TGTGCCAGCAGTAGGGAAGCTAACTATGGCTACACCTTC,CASSREANYGYTF
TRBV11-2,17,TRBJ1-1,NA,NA,TGTGCCAGCAGCTTACCGGGTTCCGGTGGGGGTTGGACTGAAGCTTTCTTT,CASSLPGSGGGWTEAFF
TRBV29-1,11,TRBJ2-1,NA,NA,TGCAGCGTGCCTCGCGGGTATGAGCAGTTCTTC,CSVPRGYEQFF
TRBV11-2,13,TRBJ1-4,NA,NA,TGTGCCAGCAGCCGTATTCGGGGCGAAAAACTGTTTTTT,CASSRIRGEKLFF
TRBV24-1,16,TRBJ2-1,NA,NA,TGTGCCACCAGTGATTCCCCTTTAAGCCCCTACAATGAGCAGTTCTTC,CATSDSPLSPYNEQFF
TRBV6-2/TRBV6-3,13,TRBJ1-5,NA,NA,TGTGCCAGCACCTCCCACAGGGATCAGCCCCAGCATTTT,CASTSHRDQPQHF
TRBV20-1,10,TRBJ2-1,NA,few,TGCAGTGGGCAGGTAAATGAGCAGTTCTTC,CSGQVNEQFF
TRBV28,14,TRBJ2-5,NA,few,TGTGCCAGCAGCCCCCCCCCTCCAGGGGAGACCCAGTACTTC,CASSPPPPGETQYF
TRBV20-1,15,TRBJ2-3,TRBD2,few,TGCAGTGCTTCAGGTCGACTAGCGGGGACAGATACGCAGTATTTT,CSASGRLAGTDTQYF
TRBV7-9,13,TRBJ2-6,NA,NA,TGTGCCAGCAAGGTCTCTGGGGCCAACGTCCTGACTTTC,CASKVSGANVLTF
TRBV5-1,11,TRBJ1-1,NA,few,TGCGCCAGCAGCTTCGCAGGAGGAGCTTTCTTT,CASSFAGGAFF
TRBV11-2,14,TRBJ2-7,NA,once,TGTGCCAGCAGCTCTCCCGTTGGGTCCAGGGAGCAGTACTTC,CASSSPVGSREQYF
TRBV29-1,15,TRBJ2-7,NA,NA,TGCAGCGTTGCGGGGCCGTTTGGTGCTGATGACGAGCAGTACTTC,CSVAGPFGADDEQYF
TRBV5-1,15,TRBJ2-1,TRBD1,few,TGCGCCAGCAGCTCGGGACAGGGCCCCCTCAATGAGCAGTTCTTC,CASSSGQGPLNEQFF